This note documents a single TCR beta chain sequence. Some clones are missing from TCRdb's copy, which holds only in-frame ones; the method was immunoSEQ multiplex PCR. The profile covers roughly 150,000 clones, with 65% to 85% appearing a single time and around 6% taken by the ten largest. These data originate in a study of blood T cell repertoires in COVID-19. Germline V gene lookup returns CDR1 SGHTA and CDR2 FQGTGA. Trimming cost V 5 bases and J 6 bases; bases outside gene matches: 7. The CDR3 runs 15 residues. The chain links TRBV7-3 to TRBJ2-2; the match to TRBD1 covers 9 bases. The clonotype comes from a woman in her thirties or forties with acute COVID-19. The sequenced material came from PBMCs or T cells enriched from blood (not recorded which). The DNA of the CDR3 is TGTGCCAGCAGCGTGGGGACAGGGTACCCCGGGGAGCTGTTTTTT. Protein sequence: CASSVGTGYPGELFF.